This T cell receptor (beta chain) was sequenced during a study of blood T cell repertoires in COVID-19. Study in general: T cells, B-cell-depleted T cells, or PBMCs provided the cDNA or gDNA that served as material.

Original analysis: Using reference gene primer amplification, nucleated cell counts were estimated. Profiling relied on immunoSEQ multiplex PCR, and the TCRdb table lists in-frame clones only, not all of them. V and J calls and clone size are copied from that table; D and trimming were computed from the DNA. Here the sample spans almost 95,000 clones, 70% to 90% being singletons. The V and J ends lost 0 bases and 2 bases, in that order; junction bases with no gene match: 5. Looked up from germline, CDR1 is MNHEY and CDR2 is SVGAGI. The CDR3 runs 16 residues. Seattle participants joined during active infection and were tracked over time.

The chain has TRBV6-5 and TRBJ2-5; TRBD1 matches 8 bases. The clonotype was recovered from a woman in her fifties or sixties with COVID-19, enrolled during active disease. The material sequenced was peripheral blood. This CDR3 is CASSYSQRTGQETQYF. DNA of the CDR3: TGTGCCAGCAGTTACTCCCAGCGGACAGGGCAAGAGACCCAGTACTTC.